This T cell receptor (beta chain) emerged from a study of cytomegalovirus exposure and HLA in healthy donors. Primers included in the PCR were 60 Vbeta and 13 Jbeta primers. This table comes from immunoSEQ multiplex PCR, and its TCRdb copy is limited to in-frame clones, with some not included. Of 150,000 to 200,000 clones listed, around 83% were seen once; the top ten hold about 1.8%. About this clone: Its antigen is undetermined.

Study results and caveats: TCR beta V- and J-gene trimming was later associated with a missense DCLRE1C variant. Some public TCRs appeared in many individuals, while most sequences were rare. As was reported, the HLA-A and HLA-B alleles of most subjects were accurately predicted from TCR beta sequences.

V gave up 3 bases and J gave up 3 bases, with 20 bases separating them. CDR3 length equals 17 residues. Looked up from germline, CDR1 is MGHRA and CDR2 is YSYEKL. Healthy people donating bone marrow made up the donors. The genes are TRBV4-1 and TRBJ1-1; TRBD1 is a possible D gene (6 bases). The receptor's source is a man aged 40-55 years in good health and CMV-seropositive. The source material was PBMCs. The CDR3 bases are TGCGCCAGCAGCCAGGGGAGGGCGACGGGGGCCTACACTGAAGCTTTCTTT. Its protein is CASSQGRATGAYTEAFF.